Listed here are 27 T cell receptor beta chains from one sample, sequenced in a study of cytomegalovirus exposure and HLA in healthy donors. The method was immunoSEQ multiplex PCR; TCRdb's version includes in-frame clones alone and lacks a portion of them. Found here are approximately 260,000 clones, approximately 83% of them singletons; the top ten hold around 1.3%. Sequencing input: PBMCs. These TCRs come from a woman in her twenties or thirties in good health and CMV-seropositive.

This chain connects TRBV14 to TRBJ2-1, with D perhaps matching TRBD2 (6 bases). This CDR3 has 15 amino acids. CDR1 and CDR2 from the germline V gene are SGHDN and FVKESK. Trimming took 1 base from V and 4 from J, leaving 11 bases between them. The CDR3 sequence: CASSQVAGRYNEQFF. In nucleotides, the CDR3 is TGTGCCAGCAGCCAAGTGGCGGGAAGATACAATGAGCAGTTCTTC.

This chain uses TRBV7-8 with TRBJ2-7; no reliable D call. Germline values: CDR1 SGHVS, CDR2 FQNEAQ. This CDR3 comprises 13 residues. V was shortened by 0 bases and J by 3 bases, with 6 bases between the two germline ends. CDR3 in amino acids: CASSLASFYEQYF. The CDR3 DNA is TGTGCCAGCAGCTTAGCCTCCTTCTACGAGCAGTACTTC.

The chain recombines TRBV11-3 with TRBJ2-7, with D unresolved. Trimming pared 5 bases from V and 1 base from J, leaving 9 bases between. The germline V gene has CDR1 SGHNT and CDR2 YENEEA. This CDR3 is built from 13 residues. The CDR3 DNA reads TGTGCCAGCAGCCCCGACATTTCCTACGAGCAGTACTTC. Translated, it gives CASSPDISYEQYF.

In this sample, this clone turned up a few times. V and J are TRBV5-1 and TRBJ1-3, with unresolved D. This CDR3 has 15 amino acids. Germline CDR1 SGHRS, CDR2 YFSETQ. V was shortened by 4 bases and J by 0 bases, with 11 bases between the two germline ends. This CDR3 is CASSPSRFSGNTIYF. The CDR3 DNA sequence: TGCGCCAGCAGCCCCTCGCGGTTCTCTGGAAACACCATATATTTT.

This clone came up once. The J gene is TRBJ1-2, the V gene TRBV4-1; 8 bases are shared with TRBD1. The CDR3 is 15 amino acids. V was clipped by 3 bases and J by 3 bases; unmatched bases: 6. Germline CDR1 and CDR2: MGHRA and YSYEKL. The CDR3 nucleotides are TGCGCCAGCAGCCAGATAACAGGGGGAGACTATGGCTACACCTTC. Translated, it gives CASSQITGGDYGYTF.

The V gene is TRBV5-1, the J gene TRBJ1-1; 9 bases are shared with TRBD1. CDR1 SGHRS and CDR2 YFSETQ come from the germline V gene. The trim removed 4 bases at V and 6 bases at J, leaving 10 bases unmatched. The CDR3 extends over 15 amino acids. CDR3 nucleotides: TGCGCCAGCAGCGGCCCTACAGGGGGCGCATCTGAAGCTTTCTTT. Translation gives CASSGPTGGASEAFF.

The chain recombines TRBV5-1 with TRBJ1-1; a possible D gene is TRBD1 (6 bases). V lost 4 bases and J 4 bases, leaving 11 bases between the germline ends. The CDR3 length is 13 residues. CDR1 and CDR2 (germline): SGHRS, YFSETQ. The CDR3 is CASSEGDGTEAFF. DNA for the CDR3: TGCGCCAGCAGCGAGGGGGACGGCACTGAAGCTTTCTTT.

The V call is TRBV6-1, the J call TRBJ2-7; D is unclear. The ends were cut back, 1 base at V and 3 bases at J, with 10 bases in the middle. There are 14 residues in the CDR3. Germline CDR1 MNHNS, CDR2 SASEGT. This CDR3 reads CASSEGLELYEQYF. CDR3 in DNA: TGTGCCAGCAGTGAAGGGTTAGAACTCTACGAGCAGTACTTC.

V gene TRBV29-1 combines with J gene TRBJ2-7; the D gene is possibly TRBD2 (6 bases). Per germline, CDR1 SQVTM and CDR2 ANQGSEA. The V and J ends lost 6 bases and 6 bases respectively, with 15 bases between them. The CDR3 runs 12 residues. Written as DNA, the CDR3 is TGCAGCGTGGAGAGACGGAGGGGCGAGCAGTACTTC. Translated, it gives CSVERRRGEQYF.

The chain has TRBV7-8 and TRBJ2-1, with 9 bases matching TRBD2. The CDR3 consists of 15 residues. V lost 5 bases, J lost 2 bases, and 4 bases stayed unmatched. Looked up from germline, CDR1 is SGHVS and CDR2 is FQNEAQ. DNA of the CDR3: TGTGCCAGCAGCGTCCTAGCGGGAACCTACAATGAGCAGTTCTTC. Protein sequence: CASSVLAGTYNEQFF.

The CDR3 DNA reads as TGTGCCAGCAGGAATCGGGACAGGGGAAACGAGCAGTACTTC. It translates to CASRNRDRGNEQYF. The chain is built from TRBV6-6 and TRBJ2-7, with TRBD1 identical over 10 bases. The V gene's germline CDR1 is MNHNY and CDR2 SVGAGI (reference sequence). This CDR3 is 14 amino acids long. J lost 5 bases, V lost 6 bases, and 7 bases had no gene match.

V gene TRBV12-5 combines with J gene TRBJ1-1; D is unclear. The V gene lost 0 bases and the J gene lost 1 base, with 9 bases spanning the gap. Germline V gene sequence: CDR1 LGHNT, CDR2 FRNRAP. This CDR3 is built from 15 residues. CDR3 DNA sequence: TGTGCTAGTGGTTTGGTATTGGGGAGGAACACTGAAGCTTTCTTT. It codes for CASGLVLGRNTEAFF.

CDR3 residues: CASSHGGKDEQYF. CDR3 in DNA: TGTGCCAGCAGTCACGGGGGTAAGGACGAGCAGTACTTC. The chain has TRBV28 and TRBJ2-7; a weak D match, TRBD2 (6 bases). The CDR3 runs 13 residues. From germline, CDR1 is MDHEN and CDR2 SYDVKM. V was clipped by 5 bases and J by 5 bases, with 13 bases between them.

The chain carries TRBV6-5 and TRBJ2-1; TRBD1 agrees at 7 bases. The CDR3 runs to 16 residues. Germline values: CDR1 MNHEY, CDR2 SVGAGI. With V trimmed by 2 bases and J by 1 base, 5 bases remained unmatched. For the CDR3, the DNA is TGTGCCAGCAGTTACCTGGACAGGATTTCCTACAATGAGCAGTTCTTC. Protein: CASSYLDRISYNEQFF.

There are a few counts of this clone. The rearrangement uses TRBV5-1 and TRBJ2-7; weak D call: TRBD2 (5 bases). The CDR3 totals 13 residues. Trimming removed 4 bases at V and 2 bases at J, with 10 bases between. Germline-derived CDR1 and CDR2 are SGHRS and YFSETQ. CDR3 nucleotide sequence: TGCGCCAGCAGCGGGAGCCCCACCTACGAGCAGTACTTC. It translates to CASSGSPTYEQYF.

This clone was found once. The V call is TRBV5-6, the J call TRBJ2-6; D might be TRBD2 (6 bases). Trimming removed 4 bases at V and 0 bases at J, with 8 bases between. Germline loops: CDR1 SGHDT, CDR2 YYEEEE. This CDR3 is 15 amino acids long. The CDR3 region is CASSRGNSGANVLTF. The CDR3 DNA reads TGTGCCAGCAGCCGGGGGAACTCTGGGGCCAACGTCCTGACTTTC.

The gene calls are TRBV5-1 and TRBJ1-1, with TRBD1 as a possible D gene (6 bases). Germline V gene sequence: CDR1 SGHRS, CDR2 YFSETQ. V was shortened by 6 bases and J by 3 bases, with 15 bases between the two germline ends. The CDR3 is 14 amino acids. The CDR3 region has the DNA TGCGCCAGCACTACACAGGGTACCCACACTGAAGCTTTCTTT. It codes for CASTTQGTHTEAFF.

This sequence joins TRBV29-1 and TRBJ2-5, with TRBD2 identical over 11 bases. There are 16 residues in the CDR3. Per germline, CDR1 SQVTM and CDR2 ANQGSEA. The ends lost 4 bases at V and 2 bases at J; junction bases unmatched: 9. CDR3 sequence: CSVVTSGSNSQETQYF. DNA of the CDR3: TGCAGCGTTGTCACTAGCGGGAGTAATAGTCAAGAGACCCAGTACTTC.

The chain carries TRBV2 and TRBJ1-1; weak D call: TRBD1 (6 bases). CDR3 length: 16 residues. Germline CDR1 is SNHLY and CDR2 is FYNNEI. Trimming stripped 4 bases from V and 1 base from J, with 16 bases between. The CDR3 is CASSVLGGPQNTEAFF. Here the CDR3 DNA reads TGTGCCAGCAGTGTACTCGGGGGGCCCCAGAACACTGAAGCTTTCTTT.

With respect to this clone: Mismatch with germline at one junction end may stem from a read error. The same CDR3 is also encoded by other DNA sequences in this sample. This chain uses TRBV7-9 with TRBJ2-7, with 9 positions matching TRBD2. The germline gives CDR1 SEHNR, CDR2 FQNEAQ (reference sequence). The CDR3 runs to 14 residues. The CDR3 sequence is CASSLAGLTYEQYF. In DNA form, the CDR3 reads TGTGCCAGCAGCCTAGCGGGGCTAACCTACGAGCAGTACTTC.

The chain links TRBV19 to TRBJ2-7, with a weak D call TRBD1 (5 bases). Trimming shortened V by 7 bases and J by 6 bases, and 16 bases separated the two germline ends. Germline V gene sequence: CDR1 LNHDA, CDR2 SQIVND (reference sequence). The CDR3 is 13 residues long. The CDR3 coding sequence is TGTGCCAGTAAGACAGCACCAACTGGCGAGCAGTACTTC. It specifies CASKTAPTGEQYF.

CDR3 amino acids: CASSQDSETEAFF. CDR3 DNA sequence: TGCGCCAGCAGCCAAGATTCCGAGACTGAAGCTTTCTTT. V is TRBV4-1 and J is TRBJ1-1, with D unclear. The CDR3 consists of 13 residues. Germline CDR1 MGHRA, CDR2 YSYEKL. Trimming removed 0 bases from V and 5 bases from J, with 7 bases in between.

The rearrangement uses TRBV7-3 and TRBJ2-6, with a possible D match to TRBD2 (6 bases). V was shortened by 3 bases and J by 4 bases, with 19 bases between the two germline ends. This CDR3 is built from 18 residues. CDR1 and CDR2 (germline): SGHTA, FQGTGA. CDR3 residues: CASSLAPMAGTGANVLTF. The CDR3 nucleotides read TGTGCCAGCAGCTTGGCCCCAATGGCGGGGACCGGGGCCAACGTCCTGACTTTC.

The chain links TRBV5-8 to TRBJ1-3, with D maybe TRBD1 (5 bases). Germline V CDR1 and CDR2: SGHTS, YDEGEE. Deletions cut 6 bases from V and 1 base from J, with 17 bases between. This CDR3 has 16 residues. The CDR3 loop reads CASTLQATLSGNTIYF. The CDR3 coding sequence is TGTGCCAGCACCCTACAGGCGACACTTTCTGGAAACACCATATATTTT.

The chain combines TRBV2 with TRBJ2-7; TRBD2 matches at 7 bases. CDR3 length equals 15 residues. CDR1 and CDR2 from the germline V gene are SNHLY and FYNNEI. V shed 6 bases and J 4 bases; nucleotides not matched to a gene: 12. The CDR3 nucleotides read TGTGCCAGCAGCGCGGCGGGGGTTAGAGAGTACGAGCAGTACTTC. This sequence encodes CASSAAGVREYEQYF.

J is TRBJ2-3 and V is TRBV6-4, with D possibly matching TRBD2 (6 bases). CDR3 length equals 14 residues. Trimming left V 8 bases short and J 2 bases short, with 14 bases between. Germline V CDR1 and CDR2: MRHNA, SNTAGT. DNA of the CDR3: TGTGCCAGCCGCGGGGACTCCGACACAGATACGCAGTATTTT. It translates to CASRGDSDTDTQYF.

The CDR3 protein is CASSRGQGGGYTF. The DNA for the CDR3 is TGTGCCAGCAGCAGAGGACAGGGGGGCGGCTACACCTTC. V and J are TRBV28 and TRBJ1-2; TRBD1 matches at 10 bases. J gave up 8 bases and V 6 bases, and 6 bases lay outside the gene matches. The CDR3 contains 13 residues. The V gene's germline CDR1 is MDHEN and CDR2 SYDVKM.